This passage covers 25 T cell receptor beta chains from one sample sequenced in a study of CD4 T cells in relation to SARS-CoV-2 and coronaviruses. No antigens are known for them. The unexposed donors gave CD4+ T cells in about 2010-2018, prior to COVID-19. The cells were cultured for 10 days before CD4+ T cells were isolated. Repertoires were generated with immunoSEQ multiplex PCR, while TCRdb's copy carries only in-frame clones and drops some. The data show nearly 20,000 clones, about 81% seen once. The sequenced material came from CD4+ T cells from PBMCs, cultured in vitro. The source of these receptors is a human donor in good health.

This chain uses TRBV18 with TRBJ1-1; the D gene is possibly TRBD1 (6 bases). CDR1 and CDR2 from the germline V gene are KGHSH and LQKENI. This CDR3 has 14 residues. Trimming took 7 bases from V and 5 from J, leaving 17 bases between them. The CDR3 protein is CASYSSQGWTEAFF. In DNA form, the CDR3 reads TGTGCCAGCTATTCCTCACAGGGTTGGACTGAAGCTTTCTTT.

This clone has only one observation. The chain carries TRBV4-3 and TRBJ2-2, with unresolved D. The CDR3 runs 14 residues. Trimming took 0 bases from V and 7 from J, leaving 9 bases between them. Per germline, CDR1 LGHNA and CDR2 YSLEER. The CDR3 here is CASSQEDGVGELFF. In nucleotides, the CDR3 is TGCGCCAGCAGCCAAGAGGACGGTGTCGGGGAGCTGTTTTTT.

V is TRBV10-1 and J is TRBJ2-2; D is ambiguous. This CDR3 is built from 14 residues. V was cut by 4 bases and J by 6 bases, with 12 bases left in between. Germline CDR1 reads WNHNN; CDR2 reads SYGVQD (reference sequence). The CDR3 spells CASSVDGGAGELFF. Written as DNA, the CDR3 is TGCGCCAGCAGTGTGGACGGTGGGGCCGGGGAGCTGTTTTTT.

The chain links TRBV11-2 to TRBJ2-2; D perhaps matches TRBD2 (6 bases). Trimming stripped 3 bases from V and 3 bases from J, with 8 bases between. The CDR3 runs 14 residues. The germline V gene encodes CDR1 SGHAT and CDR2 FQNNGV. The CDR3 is CASSLTRDTGELFF. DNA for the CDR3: TGTGCCAGCAGCTTGACTAGGGACACCGGGGAGCTGTTTTTT.

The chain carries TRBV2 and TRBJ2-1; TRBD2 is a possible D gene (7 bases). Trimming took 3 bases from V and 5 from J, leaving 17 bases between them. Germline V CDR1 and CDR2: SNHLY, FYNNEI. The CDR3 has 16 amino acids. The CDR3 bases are TGTGCCAGCAGTGATTTCCGAGGGGGGGCGGACAATGAGCAGTTCTTC. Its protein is CASSDFRGGADNEQFF.

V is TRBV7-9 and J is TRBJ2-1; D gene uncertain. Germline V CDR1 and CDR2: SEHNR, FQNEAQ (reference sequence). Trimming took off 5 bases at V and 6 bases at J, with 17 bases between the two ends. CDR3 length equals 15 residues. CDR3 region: CASSTIRGSGNEQFF. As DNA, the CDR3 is TGTGCCAGCAGCACTATCCGAGGATCGGGCAATGAGCAGTTCTTC.

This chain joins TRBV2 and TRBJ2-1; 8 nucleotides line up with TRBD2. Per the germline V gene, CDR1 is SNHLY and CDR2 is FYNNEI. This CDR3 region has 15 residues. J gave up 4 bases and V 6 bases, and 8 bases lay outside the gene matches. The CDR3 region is CASRPGLGGYNEQFF. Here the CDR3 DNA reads TGTGCCAGCAGGCCGGGACTAGGGGGGTACAATGAGCAGTTCTTC. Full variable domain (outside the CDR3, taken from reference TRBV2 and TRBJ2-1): EPEVTQTPSHQVTQMGQEVILRCVPISNHLYFYWYRQILGQKVEFLVSFYNNEISEKSEIFDDQFSVERPDGSNFTLKIRSTKLEDSAMYFCASRPGLGGYNEQFFGPGTRLTVL.

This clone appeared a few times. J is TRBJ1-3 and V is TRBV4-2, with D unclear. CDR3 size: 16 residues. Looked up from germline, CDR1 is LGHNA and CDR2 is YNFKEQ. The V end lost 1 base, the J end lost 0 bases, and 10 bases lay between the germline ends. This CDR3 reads CASSQAFTFSGNTIYF. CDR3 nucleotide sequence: TGTGCCAGCAGCCAAGCTTTCACCTTCTCTGGAAACACCATATATTTT.

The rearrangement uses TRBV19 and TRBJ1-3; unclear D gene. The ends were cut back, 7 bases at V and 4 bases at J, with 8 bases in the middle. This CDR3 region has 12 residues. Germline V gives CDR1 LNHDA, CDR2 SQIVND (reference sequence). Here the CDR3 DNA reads TGTGCCAGTAATATCTTCGGAAACACCATATATTTT. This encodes CASNIFGNTIYF. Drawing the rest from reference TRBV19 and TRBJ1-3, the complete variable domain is DGGITQSPKYLFRKEGQNVTLSCEQNLNHDAMYWYRQDPGQGLRLIYYSQIVNDFQKGDIAEGYSVSREKKESFPLTVTSAQKNPTAFYLCASNIFGNTIYFGEGSWLTVV.

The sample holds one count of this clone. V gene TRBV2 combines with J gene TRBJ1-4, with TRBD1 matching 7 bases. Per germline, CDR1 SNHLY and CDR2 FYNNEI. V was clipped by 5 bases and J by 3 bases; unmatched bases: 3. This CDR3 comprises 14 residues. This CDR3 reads CASSRQGANEKLFF. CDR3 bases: TGTGCCAGCAGTCGACAGGGAGCTAATGAAAAACTGTTTTTT.

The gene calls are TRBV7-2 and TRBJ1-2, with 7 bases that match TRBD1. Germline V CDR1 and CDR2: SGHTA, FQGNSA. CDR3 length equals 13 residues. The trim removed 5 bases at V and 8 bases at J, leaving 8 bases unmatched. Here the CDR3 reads CASSQDRVGGYTF. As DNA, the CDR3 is TGTGCCAGCAGCCAAGACAGGGTGGGCGGCTACACCTTC.

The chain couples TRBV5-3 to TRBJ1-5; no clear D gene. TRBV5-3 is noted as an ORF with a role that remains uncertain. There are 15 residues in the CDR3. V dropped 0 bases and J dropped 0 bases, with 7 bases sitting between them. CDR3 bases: TGTGCCAGAAGCTTGGCGTGGGTTAGCAATCAGCCCCAGCATTTT. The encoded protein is CARSLAWVSNQPQHF.

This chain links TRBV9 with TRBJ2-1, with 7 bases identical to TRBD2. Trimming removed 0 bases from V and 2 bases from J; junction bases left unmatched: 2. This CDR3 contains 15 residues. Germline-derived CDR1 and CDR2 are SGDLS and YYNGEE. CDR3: CASSVGGGAYNEQFF. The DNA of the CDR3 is TGTGCCAGCAGCGTAGGTGGGGGGGCCTACAATGAGCAGTTCTTC.

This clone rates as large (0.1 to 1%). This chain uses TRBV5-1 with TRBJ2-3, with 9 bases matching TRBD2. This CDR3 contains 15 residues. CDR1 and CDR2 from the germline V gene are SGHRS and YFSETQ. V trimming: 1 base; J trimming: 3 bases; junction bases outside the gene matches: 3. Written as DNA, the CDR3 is TGCGCCAGCAGCTTGACTAGCGGGTTTACAGATACGCAGTATTTT. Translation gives CASSLTSGFTDTQYF.

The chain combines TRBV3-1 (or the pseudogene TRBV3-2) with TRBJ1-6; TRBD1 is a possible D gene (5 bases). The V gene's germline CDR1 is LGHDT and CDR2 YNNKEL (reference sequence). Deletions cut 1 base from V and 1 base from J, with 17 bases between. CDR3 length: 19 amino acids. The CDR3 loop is CASSQATAGLGSYNSPLHF. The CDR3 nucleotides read TGTGCCAGCAGCCAAGCAACAGCGGGACTTGGTTCCTATAATTCACCCCTCCACTTT.

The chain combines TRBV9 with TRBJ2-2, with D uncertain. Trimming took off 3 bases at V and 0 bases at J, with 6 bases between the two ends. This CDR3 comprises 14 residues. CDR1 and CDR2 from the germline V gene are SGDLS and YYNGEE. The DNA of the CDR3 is TGTGCCAGCAGCGAAGTCGCGAACACCGGGGAGCTGTTTTTT. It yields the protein CASSEVANTGELFF.

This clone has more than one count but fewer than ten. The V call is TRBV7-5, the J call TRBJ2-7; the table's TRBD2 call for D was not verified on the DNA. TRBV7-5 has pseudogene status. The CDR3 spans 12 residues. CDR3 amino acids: CARSRTRDEQYF. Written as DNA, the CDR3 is TGTGCCAGAAGCCGTACTAGGGACGAGCAGTACTTC.

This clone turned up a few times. The CDR3, as DNA: TGTGCCAGCAGCCTAGTAGCGGGGTTGAACACTGAAGCTTTCTTT. Amino acids: CASSLVAGLNTEAFF. The gene calls are TRBV11-2 and TRBJ1-1; D is unclear. The V end was cut by 5 bases, the J end by 0 bases, with 13 bases between. CDR1 is SGHAT and CDR2 is FQNNGV in the germline V gene. There are 15 residues in the CDR3.

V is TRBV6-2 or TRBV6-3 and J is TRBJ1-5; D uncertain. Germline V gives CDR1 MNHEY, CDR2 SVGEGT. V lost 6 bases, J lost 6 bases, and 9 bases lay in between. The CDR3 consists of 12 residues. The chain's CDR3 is CASSRDTQPQHF. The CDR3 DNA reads TGTGCCAGCAGCCGTGACACTCAGCCCCAGCATTTT.

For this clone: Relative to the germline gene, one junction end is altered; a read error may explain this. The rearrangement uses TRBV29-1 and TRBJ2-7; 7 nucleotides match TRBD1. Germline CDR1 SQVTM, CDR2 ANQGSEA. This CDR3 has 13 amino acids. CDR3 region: CSVRQGTSSEQYF. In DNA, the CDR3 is TGCAGCGTCCGACAGGGTACGTCCTCCGAGCAGTACTTC.

The CDR3 bases are TGTGCCAGCAGCTTGGTGGGGGGTGGACTAGGTAGCAATCAGCCCCAGCATTTT. Protein: CASSLVGGGLGSNQPQHF. The chain employs TRBV7-2 and TRBJ1-5; possibly TRBD1 for D (5 bases). CDR1 is SGHTA, CDR2 FQGNSA, per germline. This CDR3 comprises 18 residues. The V gene lost 3 bases and the J gene lost 0 bases, with 18 bases spanning the gap.

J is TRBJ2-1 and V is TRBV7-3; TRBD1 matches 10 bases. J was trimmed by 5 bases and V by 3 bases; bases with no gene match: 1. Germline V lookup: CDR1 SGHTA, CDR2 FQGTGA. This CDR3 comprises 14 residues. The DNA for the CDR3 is TGTGCCAGCAGCTTCGGGACAGGGGACAATGAGCAGTTCTTC. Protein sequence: CASSFGTGDNEQFF.

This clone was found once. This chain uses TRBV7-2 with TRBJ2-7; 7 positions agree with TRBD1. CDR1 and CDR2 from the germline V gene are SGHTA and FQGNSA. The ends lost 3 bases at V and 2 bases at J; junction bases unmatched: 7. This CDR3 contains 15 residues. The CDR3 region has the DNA TGTGCCAGCAGCTTCCAAACAGGGGCCGCCTACGAGCAGTACTTC. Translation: CASSFQTGAAYEQYF. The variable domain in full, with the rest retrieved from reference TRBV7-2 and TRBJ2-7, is GAGVSQSPSNKVTEKGKDVELRCDPISGHTALYWYRQSLGQGLEFLIYFQGNSAPDKSGLPSDRFSAERTGGSVSTLTIQRTQQEDSAVYLCASSFQTGAAYEQYFGPGTRLTVT.

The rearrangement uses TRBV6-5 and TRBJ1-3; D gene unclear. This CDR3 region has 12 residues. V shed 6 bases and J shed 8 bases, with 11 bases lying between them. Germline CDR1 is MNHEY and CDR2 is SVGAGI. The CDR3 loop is CASSRTGDTIYF. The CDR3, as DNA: TGTGCCAGCAGCCGGACCGGGGACACCATATATTTT.

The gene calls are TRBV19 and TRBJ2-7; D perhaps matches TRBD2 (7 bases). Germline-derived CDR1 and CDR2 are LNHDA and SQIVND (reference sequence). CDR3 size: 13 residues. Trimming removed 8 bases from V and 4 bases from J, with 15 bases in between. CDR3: CASGGAVSYEQYF. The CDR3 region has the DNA TGTGCCAGTGGGGGGGCAGTATCATACGAGCAGTACTTC.